This entry concerns a single TCR beta chain. Its antigen has not been determined. Per-nucleotide qualities are absent, and no much larger clonotype sits a single base away. Donors were healthy HIV-negative adults with no recently reported acute infections or vaccinations. Only Caucasian adults living in Nashville, Tennessee, USA were represented among the donors. CD4+ T cells were enriched by magnetic negative selection, after which naive cells were positively selected on CD45RA and the negative fraction was taken as the memory subset. Blood was obtained by leukapheresis, after which PBMCs were separated by Ficoll-Histopaque density gradient centrifugation and cryopreserved in liquid nitrogen vapor phase. Purity and quantity of every magnetically sorted T cell population were checked by analytical flow cytometry. Genomic DNA was isolated from every sorted fraction and measured by UV absorbance on a Nanodrop 2000c.

The sample is drawn from a study of shared clonotypes between healthy human individuals (dated by TCRdb to about 2020). Regarding the study in general: The cohort comprised two women and a few men aged 18 to 49 years. To estimate repertoire size and how much clonotype sharing occurs between individuals, the study deeply sequenced the blood TCR repertoires of five healthy adults. Per donor, leukapheresis produced somewhere between about 0.85 and 9.5 billion PBMCs. Per donor, three plates each were used for CD4 naive and CD4 memory, two for CD8 naive, and one for CD8 memory. Libraries were prepared and TCR repertoires were sequenced by different laboratories using diverse techniques, in order to increase sequencing depth and limit assay-specific biases.

Overall results and qualifications from the work: Because the study included only a small number of donors, the genetic and exposure-history diversity represented was limited. Sampling was restricted to blood, and TCR repertoires in tissues likely differ from the TCR repertoires found in blood. Approximately 5% of naive CD4, 3.5% of naive CD8, 2.3% of memory CD4, and more than 0.35% of memory CD8 clonotypes were shared across several donors. Even with the large sequencing depth, rarefaction of the sorted-subset datasets indicated that sequencing was incomplete. Larger estimated clonotype richness was generally found for naive subsets than for memory subsets. Pairwise subsampling indicated that sequencing depth was expected to affect the degree of clonotype sharing among donors. Compared with non-shared clonotypes, clonotypes shared by all four sorted-subset donors had higher generation probabilities.

Using the deep immunoSEQ assay, TCR CDR3 regions were amplified from genomic DNA by multiplex PCR. Genomic DNA extracted from each cell subset was distributed evenly over all wells of several immunoSEQ 96-well plates, and each plate served as one replicate. Each replicate PCR for sorted subsets received about 200 ng genomic DNA, equal to about 29,000 T cell genomes. Purified libraries were quantified with a Qubit 3.0 fluorometer, sized on a Bioanalyzer 2100, and re-quantified with the KAPA Library Quantification kit. Each immunoSEQ 96-well plate was sequenced on its own single-read 150-cycle Illumina NextSeq 550 flow cell. From the authors' description of their analysis: Because the immunoSEQ output included only junctional sequences and no quality scores, the filtering could not be the same as the filtering used for full-length reads. Sequences were annotated with PyIR, a Python wrapper for IgBLAST v1.9, and V/J genes and CDR3 were assigned using IMGT germline references. Reads were filtered out if the reads had weak V/J assignments (E-value above 1e-6), no CDR3, stop codons, out-of-frame junctions, or ambiguous translated residues. V3J clonotypes were defined as sequences sharing an identical inferred V gene, J gene, and CDR3 amino acid sequence. Percentage overlap between repertoires was calculated by dividing the number of shared unique clonotypes by the size of the smaller repertoire. RTK rarefaction, the Chao1 estimator, and Recon v2.1 estimates of unobserved clonotypes were used to assess repertoire richness. For all TCRbeta clonotypes obtained by the gDNA method from several donors, generation probabilities were computed with OLGA. What TCRdb holds here is the immuneACCESS table cut down to in-frame rearrangements. Part of the clones is not present; checked against another copy, under half of the missing clones reflect an unresolved V gene, and the others are unexplained. The V and J calls and clone size are taken from that table; D and trimming were inferred from the DNA. The sample table holds about 700,000 clones, of which about 74% were seen once. The ten largest clones take up approximately 1.8% of the sample.

According to the germline V gene, CDR1 reads MDHEN and CDR2 reads SYDVKM. V drops 6 bases and J drops 4 bases, leaving 7 bases in between. The CDR3 starts with the cysteine, ends with the phenylalanine, and has 12 residues. CDR3 DNA only is kept here, 36 bases in frame from base 1. This TCR was recovered from a woman under 40 in good health. The specimen sequenced was memory CD4+ T cells sorted from blood. Taken with the paper, the label for cell subset or site translates to: CD45RA-negative fraction. The sequence joins TRBV28 to TRBJ2-1; TRBD1 is possibly the D segment (5 matching bases). CDR3 loop: CASRTVYNEQFF. The sequenced DNA: TGTGCCAGCAGGACAGTTTACAATGAGCAGTTCTTC.